A selection of T cell receptor beta chains follows, all from one sample in a study of Ad26.COV2.S vaccination and SARS-CoV-2 variants. The repertoire was sequenced with immunoSEQ multiplex PCR; TCRdb's copy has only in-frame clones and lacks some. Among around 400,000 clones, 89% were seen once, and the ten largest hold over 1.5%. Material: peripheral blood, obtained in a trial of Ad26.COV2.S vaccine versus placebo. The receptors derive from a person between 18 and 60 years old who received the Ad26.COV2.S COVID-19 vaccine or a placebo. Both conserved end residues are part of each CDR3. A D gene is named only where the DNA matches it firmly. Expanded clones get a size class; other rows say once, few or many, or leave the size out.

D gene,J gene,clone size,V gene,CDR3 protein,CDR3 DNA
.,TRBJ1-3,.,TRBV6-1,CASSEGQISSGNTIYF,TGTGCCAGCAGTGAAGGGCAGATCAGCTCTGGAAACACCATATATTTT
TRBD2,TRBJ2-1,.,TRBV11-3,CASSPIRGGAIEQFF,TGTGCCAGCAGCCCCATTCGCGGGGGGGCAATTGAGCAGTTCTTC
.,TRBJ2-3,.,TRBV30,CAWSVRHTQYF,TGTGCCTGGAGTGTACGTCATACGCAGTATTTT
TRBD2,TRBJ2-1,.,TRBV9,CASSPRRGSGRITSYNEQFF,TGTGCCAGCAGCCCCCGTCGCGGTAGCGGGAGAATAACGTCCTACAATGAGCAGTTCTTC
.,TRBJ1-2,few,TRBV7-2,CASSLGGQGSYGYTF,TGTGCCAGCAGCTTAGGGGGTCAGGGGAGCTATGGCTACACCTTC
.,TRBJ2-7,.,TRBV13,CASSLVVMGEQYF,TGTGCCAGCAGCTTAGTAGTCATGGGGGAGCAGTACTTC
TRBD2,TRBJ2-3,.,TRBV6-4,CASSPSGSNADTQYF,TGTGCCAGCAGCCCTAGCGGGAGCAACGCAGATACGCAGTATTTT
.,TRBJ2-6,.,TRBV2,CASTLAGANVLTF,TGTGCCAGCACGTTGGCTGGGGCCAACGTCCTGACTTTC
TRBD1,TRBJ2-3,.,TRBV6-4,CASSESGQGSDTQYF,TGTGCCAGCAGTGAATCAGGACAGGGGTCGGATACGCAGTATTTT
.,TRBJ2-4,.,TRBV19,CASSIVLAVLAKNIQYF,TGTGCCAGTAGTATTGTTTTGGCAGTTTTAGCCAAAAACATTCAGTACTTC